This T cell receptor (beta chain) was sequenced in a study of blood T cells in healthy people across ages. Overall study results and limits: Unknown donor CMV status possibly confounded expanded clonotype changes. The lack of PBMC sorting stopped any conclusive naive versus antigen-experienced comparison.

Whenever a sample was processed, at least 7 million PBMCs were isolated. This clonotype was counted many times. The antigen is undetermined. Germline values: CDR1 SGDLS, CDR2 YYNGEE. Between the trimmed V and J ends, which lost 2 bases and 2 bases, there was a span of 9 bases. CDR3 length: 14 amino acids. A second about 6 to 12 cycle PCR used barcoded and J-beta primers. TCRdb re-called the 5' RACE reads with MiXCR, one entry per CDR3 protein. Of around 1,900,000 distinct CDR3 sequences listed, about two fifths were seen once; the top ten hold under 30%. The chain is built from TRBV9 and TRBJ2-3; D is uncertain. Sequences were obtained from blood. The receptor's source is a human donor in good health. DNA for the CDR3: TGTGCCAGCAGCGTGGACGGCTCCACAGATACGCAGTATTTT. Translating it yields CASSVDGSTDTQYF.